These 29 T cell receptor beta chains share one sample of origin, sequenced in a study of shared clonotypes between healthy human individuals. Profiled with immunoSEQ multiplex PCR; TCRdb holds only in-frame clones, not every one. The table shows 2.5 million or so clones, with more than 80% occurring only once. Material for sequencing was naive CD4+ T cells sorted from blood. The subset: CD45RA+ positively selected. These receptors were collected from a man younger than 30 in good health.

With respect to this clone: This same CDR3 is encoded by further DNA sequences in the sample. The chain links TRBV2 to TRBJ1-5; D not resolved. The CDR3 has 14 residues. The V gene lost 1 base and the J gene lost 0 bases, with 4 bases spanning the gap. The germline V gene has CDR1 SNHLY and CDR2 FYNNEI. The chain's CDR3 is CASSEDSSNQPQHF. The CDR3 coding sequence is TGTGCCAGCAGTGAAGACAGTAGCAATCAGCCCCAGCATTTT. Complete variable domain (other parts from reference TRBV2 and TRBJ1-5): EPEVTQTPSHQVTQMGQEVILRCVPISNHLYFYWYRQILGQKVEFLVSFYNNEISEKSEIFDDQFSVERPDGSNFTLKIRSTKLEDSAMYFCASSEDSSNQPQHFGDGTRLSIL.

The gene calls are TRBV19 and TRBJ1-5; D is undetermined. CDR1 and CDR2 from the germline V gene are LNHDA and SQIVND (reference sequence). Trimming pared 5 bases from V and 8 bases from J, leaving 16 bases between. The CDR3 consists of 14 residues. The CDR3 protein is CASSLIQVREPQHF. In nucleotides, the CDR3 is TGTGCCAGTAGTTTAATTCAGGTTCGGGAGCCCCAGCATTTT.

V is TRBV2 and J is TRBJ2-7; D unclear. The germline V and J ends were trimmed by 6 bases and 1 base, with 10 bases remaining between them. In germline, CDR1 is SNHLY, CDR2 FYNNEI. CDR3 size: 13 residues. The CDR3 is CASSLFLSYEQYF. CDR3 bases: TGTGCCAGCAGCTTATTCCTGTCCTACGAGCAGTACTTC. The whole variable domain, remainder taken from reference TRBV2 and TRBJ2-7, is EPEVTQTPSHQVTQMGQEVILRCVPISNHLYFYWYRQILGQKVEFLVSFYNNEISEKSEIFDDQFSVERPDGSNFTLKIRSTKLEDSAMYFCASSLFLSYEQYFGPGTRLTVT.

The rearrangement uses TRBV2 and TRBJ2-7; 9 nucleotides line up with TRBD2. This CDR3 has 18 residues. Germline lookup yields CDR1 SNHLY and CDR2 FYNNEI. The junction had 18 bases not matched to a gene; V was cut back by 6 bases and J by 3 bases. For the CDR3, the DNA is TGTGCCAGCAGCACAATCCCCGGTGGGCTAGCGGGGTACTACGAGCAGTACTTC. Translated: CASSTIPGGLAGYYEQYF.

In regard to this clone: Other DNA sequences in the sample encode the same CDR3. This chain uses TRBV5-4 with TRBJ2-5; maybe TRBD2 (6 bases). The CDR3 runs to 14 residues. V lost 2 bases, J lost 1 base, and 9 bases lay in between. Germline CDR1 SGHNT, CDR2 YYREEE (reference sequence). The CDR3 sequence: CASSLPGLQETQYF. Here the CDR3 DNA reads TGTGCCAGCAGCTTACCGGGACTCCAAGAGACCCAGTACTTC.

The J gene is TRBJ2-1, the V gene TRBV5-4; 11 bases map to TRBD1. Germline V gives CDR1 SGHNT, CDR2 YYREEE (reference sequence). V gave up 4 bases and J gave up 6 bases; unmatched junction bases: 6. The CDR3 extends over 15 amino acids. The CDR3 DNA sequence: TGTGCCAGCAGCCCCGGACAGGGGGCAATCAATGAGCAGTTCTTC. Its protein product is CASSPGQGAINEQFF.

The chain links TRBV28 to TRBJ1-1; 7 nucleotides line up with TRBD1. Trimming took 2 bases from V and 12 from J; bases not matched to a gene: 6. Germline V CDR1 and CDR2: MDHEN, SYDVKM. This CDR3 contains 12 residues. DNA of the CDR3: TGTGCCAGCAGTTTAAGGACAGGATCGACTTTCTTT. Protein product: CASSLRTGSTFF.

To note about this clone: Other DNA sequences within the sample encode an identical CDR3. The V gene is TRBV19, the J gene TRBJ1-1; 9 nucleotides align to TRBD1. Germline CDR1 and CDR2: LNHDA and SQIVND (reference sequence). The CDR3 runs to 14 residues. Trimming cost V 8 bases and J 4 bases; bases outside gene matches: 8. CDR3 nucleotide sequence: TGTGCCAGTCGCGGGACAGGGAAGGGCACTGAAGCTTTCTTT. The encoded protein is CASRGTGKGTEAFF.

The chain has TRBV6-1 and TRBJ2-6; D unclear. Germline V gene data show CDR1 as MNHNS and CDR2 as SASEGT. The CDR3 covers 14 residues. V was cut by 6 bases and J by 1 base, with 7 bases left in between. DNA for the CDR3: TGTGCCAGCAGCCCCACTTCTGGGGCCAACGTCCTGACTTTC. Translating it yields CASSPTSGANVLTF.

The chain's CDR3 is CASSLVSGTDGYTF. The CDR3 DNA is TGTGCCAGCAGCTTAGTATCAGGGACCGACGGCTACACCTTC. This sequence joins TRBV7-2 and TRBJ1-2; possibly TRBD1 for D (5 bases). The CDR3 contains 14 residues. The V and J ends lost 1 base and 8 bases respectively, with 14 bases between them. Per the germline V gene, CDR1 is SGHTA and CDR2 is FQGNSA.

The chain employs TRBV7-3 and TRBJ2-2; either TRBD1 or TRBD2 may fit D (7 bases each). Germline V lookup: CDR1 SGHTA, CDR2 FQGTGA. This CDR3 is built from 20 residues. Trimming removed 5 bases at V and 3 bases at J, with 28 bases between. The CDR3 sequence is CASSPQGGGLLDWDTGELFF. CDR3 coding DNA: TGTGCCAGCAGCCCCCAGGGGGGGGGCCTGCTCGACTGGGACACCGGGGAGCTGTTTTTT. Filled out from reference TRBV7-3 and TRBJ2-2, the complete variable domain reads GAGVSQTPSNKVTEKGKYVELRCDPISGHTALYWYRQSLGQGPEFLIYFQGTGAADDSGLPNDRFFAVRPEGSVSTLKIQRTERGDSAVYLCASSPQGGGLLDWDTGELFFGEGSRLTVL.

The V and J genes are TRBV9 and TRBJ2-1, with D possibly TRBD2 on 5 matching bases. The V gene lost 4 bases and the J gene lost 1 base, with 15 bases spanning the gap. Germline V gives CDR1 SGDLS, CDR2 YYNGEE. The CDR3 has 16 amino acids. Here the CDR3 reads CASSPPRRDSYNEQFF. The CDR3 DNA follows: TGTGCCAGCAGCCCCCCCCGACGGGATTCCTACAATGAGCAGTTCTTC.

A word on this clone: The sample has other DNA sequences that encode this CDR3 too. V is TRBV5-1 and J is TRBJ2-2, with a tentative D call TRBD1 (6 bases). V lost 2 bases to trimming and J lost 1 base, with 9 bases between them. The CDR3 is made up of 15 amino acids. Looked up from germline, CDR1 is SGHRS and CDR2 is YFSETQ. CDR3 nucleotides: TGCGCCAGCAGCTTAGCAGGGGAGAACACCGGGGAGCTGTTTTTT. It translates to CASSLAGENTGELFF.

As regards this clone: Other DNA sequences in the same sample also yield this CDR3. The chain couples TRBV5-1 to TRBJ1-2; D unclear. Deletions cut 0 bases from V and 2 bases from J, with 5 bases between. The CDR3 is 13 amino acids. The germline V gene has CDR1 SGHRS and CDR2 YFSETQ. The CDR3 is CASSLGTNYGYTF. For the CDR3, the DNA is TGCGCCAGCAGCTTGGGAACCAACTATGGCTACACCTTC.

This chain joins TRBV4-3 and TRBJ1-5; no clear D. This CDR3 spans 18 amino acids. Trimming stripped 0 bases from V and 4 bases from J, with 19 bases between. Germline-derived CDR1 and CDR2 are LGHNA and YSLEER. The CDR3 reads CASSQDRLVAVRNQPQHF. The CDR3 coding sequence is TGCGCCAGCAGCCAAGATCGATTGGTGGCGGTACGGAATCAGCCCCAGCATTTT.

The chain carries TRBV7-9 and TRBJ2-1, with D possibly TRBD1 on 8 matching bases. Per germline, CDR1 SEHNR and CDR2 FQNEAQ (reference sequence). The CDR3 runs to 15 residues. V was pared by 2 bases and J by 12 bases, with 20 bases between. The DNA of the CDR3 is TGTGCCAGCAGCTTAACAGGACAGGGACTAATCCGGCAGTTCTTC. It yields the protein CASSLTGQGLIRQFF. The full variable domain, completed using reference TRBV7-9 and TRBJ2-1, is DTGVSQNPRHKITKRGQNVTFRCDPISEHNRLYWYRQTLGQGPEFLTYFQNEAQLEKSRLLSDRFSAERPKGSFSTLEIQRTEQGDSAMYLCASSLTGQGLIRQFFGPGTRLTVL.

The rearrangement links TRBV18 to TRBJ1-5; D not resolved. The germline gives CDR1 KGHSH, CDR2 LQKENI. The CDR3 extends over 18 amino acids. Trimming removed 0 bases from V and 2 bases from J, with 17 bases in between. The CDR3 loop reads CASSPPPGVETGNQPQHF. The CDR3 DNA is TGTGCCAGCTCACCACCCCCCGGCGTCGAGACTGGCAATCAGCCCCAGCATTTT.

This rearrangement joins TRBV6-1 to TRBJ1-2, with D perhaps matching TRBD1 (6 bases). This CDR3 comprises 14 residues. The ends were cut back, 4 bases at V and 8 bases at J, with 17 bases in the middle. Looked up from germline, CDR1 is MNHNS and CDR2 is SASEGT. CDR3 DNA: TGTGCCAGCAGTGCCCTCGTGGGGGGCGAGGGCTACACCTTC. It translates to CASSALVGGEGYTF.

The chain is built from TRBV30 and TRBJ2-1; D ambiguous. V dropped 0 bases and J dropped 8 bases, with 5 bases sitting between them. This CDR3 spans 11 amino acids. The germline CDR1 and CDR2 sequences are GTSNPN and SVGIG (reference sequence). The CDR3, as DNA: TGTGCCTGGAGTGTTCTGTATGAGCAGTTCTTC. Translation: CAWSVLYEQFF.

The chain combines TRBV10-3 with TRBJ2-1; perhaps D is TRBD1 or TRBD2 (6 bases each). The V and J ends lost 10 bases and 8 bases respectively, with 15 bases between them. The germline V gene encodes CDR1 ENHRY and CDR2 SYGVKD. The CDR3 is made up of 12 amino acids. CDR3 in amino acids: CATGASRDEQFF. In DNA form, the CDR3 reads TGTGCCACGGGGGCTAGCCGCGATGAGCAGTTCTTC.

The V gene is TRBV5-5, the J gene TRBJ2-5; 8 positions agree with TRBD1. Germline trimming cut 4 bases from V and 4 bases from J; bases unmatched to any gene: 9. The germline gives CDR1 SGHKS, CDR2 YYEKEE (reference sequence). CDR3 length equals 15 residues. This CDR3 is CASSETTGDGETQYF. DNA for the CDR3: TGTGCCAGCAGCGAAACGACAGGGGATGGAGAGACCCAGTACTTC. Drawing the rest from reference TRBV5-5 and TRBJ2-5, the complete variable domain is DAGVTQSPTHLIKTRGQQVTLRCSPISGHKSVSWYQQVLGQGPQFIFQYYEKEERGRGNFPDRFSARQFPNYSSELNVNALLLGDSALYLCASSETTGDGETQYFGPGTRLLVL.

The chain couples TRBV13 to TRBJ2-1; no firm D call. The ends were cut back, 0 bases at V and 12 bases at J, with 12 bases in the middle. This CDR3 comprises 13 residues. Germline V CDR1 and CDR2: PRHDT, FYEKMQ (reference sequence). The CDR3 DNA reads TGTGCCAGCAGCTTAGGCAAGCACCCCGGGCAGTTCTTC. Its protein product is CASSLGKHPGQFF.

V and J are TRBV7-6 and TRBJ2-3; 8 bases fit TRBD2. J was trimmed by 8 bases and V by 5 bases; bases with no gene match: 6. CDR3 size: 13 residues. In germline, CDR1 is SGHVS, CDR2 FNYEAQ. CDR3 nucleotide sequence: TGTGCCAGCAGCAATCCAGCGGGGGTTACGCAGTATTTT. Protein: CASSNPAGVTQYF. Variable domain in full (rest from reference TRBV7-6 and TRBJ2-3): GAGVSQSPRYKVTKRGQDVALRCDPISGHVSLYWYRQALGQGPEFLTYFNYEAQQDKSGLPNDRFSAERPEGSISTLTIQRTEQRDSAMYRCASSNPAGVTQYFGPGTRLTVL.

The chain couples TRBV5-1 to TRBJ2-7; no clear D. The CDR3 sequence is 13 residues long. The V gene lost 4 bases and the J gene lost 2 bases, with 10 bases spanning the gap. Germline loops: CDR1 SGHRS, CDR2 YFSETQ. The CDR3 coding sequence is TGCGCCAGCAGCGCGGACGGAGCCTACGAGCAGTACTTC. Protein: CASSADGAYEQYF.

This chain connects TRBV10-3 to TRBJ2-5, with 12 bases lining up with TRBD2. With V trimmed by 6 bases and J by 0 bases, 5 bases remained unmatched. Germline-derived CDR1 and CDR2 are ENHRY and SYGVKD. This CDR3 has 16 amino acids. The CDR3 region has the DNA TGTGCCATCAGGGTTGGACTAGCGGGAAACCAAGAGACCCAGTACTTC. This encodes CAIRVGLAGNQETQYF.

V and J are TRBV15 and TRBJ2-2, with TRBD1 as a possible D gene (5 bases). With 2 bases removed from V and 1 base from J, the gap between germline ends came to 5 bases. The CDR3 has 14 amino acids. The germline V gene has CDR1 LNHNV and CDR2 YYDKDF (reference sequence). The CDR3 coding sequence is TGTGCCACCAGCAGACAGGGGAACACCGGGGAGCTGTTTTTT. Its translation: CATSRQGNTGELFF.

V and J are TRBV25-1 and TRBJ2-1, with D tentatively TRBD2 (6 bases). Germline CDR1 is MGHDK and CDR2 is SYGVNS. V was trimmed by 1 base and J by 0 bases, leaving 10 bases between them. The CDR3 totals 16 residues. The CDR3 loop is CASSEFVGGSYNEQFF. The CDR3, as DNA: TGTGCCAGCAGTGAATTCGTGGGAGGCTCCTACAATGAGCAGTTCTTC.

The genes are TRBV5-6 and TRBJ1-1; D not resolved. Germline values: CDR1 SGHDT, CDR2 YYEEEE. V was clipped by 4 bases and J by 5 bases, with 12 bases between them. CDR3 length equals 13 residues. Here the CDR3 reads CASSLVLGTEAFF. The CDR3 DNA sequence: TGTGCCAGCAGCCTAGTTTTAGGGACTGAAGCTTTCTTT.

The chain employs TRBV9 and TRBJ2-5, with 11 bases fitting TRBD2. CDR3 size: 16 residues. Germline trimming cut 2 bases from V and 4 bases from J; bases unmatched to any gene: 7. Germline V CDR1 and CDR2: SGDLS, YYNGEE. The DNA for the CDR3 is TGTGCCAGCAGCGTTGGGCTAGCGGGGGGTGCAGAGACCCAGTACTTC. It is translated as CASSVGLAGGAETQYF.